These 24 T cell receptor beta chains came from one sample sequenced in a study of PD-1 blockade in classical Hodgkin lymphoma (dated by TCRdb to about 2020). The label giving this sample's time point can be read as: cycle 2 day 1 (C2D1) of nivolumab. All trial patients had relapsed after autologous stem cell transplantation, with cohorts A, B and C differing in prior brentuximab vedotin exposure. Preparation of the library involved the immunoSEQ multiplex PCR assay. Sourced from immuneACCESS, this table was stored by TCRdb with only in-frame sequences that have V and J called. A share of the clones is absent; for the studies checked, an unresolved V gene accounts for under half, and the remainder has no known explanation. This sample holds about 110,000 clones; nearly 90% were observed only once. Just under 20% of the sample is taken by the ten largest. The specimen was peripheral blood mononuclear cells (PBMCs), collected before the second cycle of nivolumab. Every receptor here comes from a human donor with classical Hodgkin lymphoma.

V and J are TRBV5-1 and TRBJ2-1; TRBD2 matches 10 bases. Germline-derived CDR1 and CDR2 are SGHRS and YFSETQ. The CDR3 has 14 residues. The trim removed 3 bases at V and 10 bases at J, leaving 7 bases unmatched. CDR3 sequence: CASSSASGRREQFF. Written as DNA, the CDR3 is TGCGCCAGCAGCTCGGCTAGCGGGAGAAGGGAGCAGTTCTTC.

CDR3 loop: CASSRSVSSGNTIYF. The CDR3 DNA sequence: TGTGCCAGTAGTAGGTCGGTGAGCTCTGGAAACACCATATATTTT. This chain joins TRBV19 and TRBJ1-3; D remains unclear. The germline V gene encodes CDR1 LNHDA and CDR2 SQIVND (reference sequence). The CDR3 has 15 residues. V lost 4 bases and J 0 bases, leaving 10 bases between the germline ends.

The CDR3 DNA sequence: TGTGCCAGCAGCTCCCCCGGACTAGCGGGTAGGACCCAGTACTTC. Translated: CASSSPGLAGRTQYF. The chain joins TRBV7-2 to TRBJ2-5; TRBD2 matches at 11 bases. Germline V gene data show CDR1 as SGHTA and CDR2 as FQGNSA. The junction had 8 bases not matched to a gene; V was cut back by 4 bases and J by 7 bases. CDR3 length: 15 amino acids. Full variable domain (remainder filled in from reference TRBV7-2 and TRBJ2-5): GAGVSQSPSNKVTEKGKDVELRCDPISGHTALYWYRQSLGQGLEFLIYFQGNSAPDKSGLPSDRFSAERTGGSVSTLTIQRTQQEDSAVYLCASSSPGLAGRTQYFGPGTRLLVL.

This clone showed up just once. V gene TRBV19 combines with J gene TRBJ1-5, with 12 bases lining up with TRBD1. The CDR3 length is 15 residues. Germline V gene data show CDR1 as LNHDA and CDR2 as SQIVND (reference sequence). With V trimmed by 5 bases and J by 11 bases, 10 bases remained unmatched. CDR3 bases: TGTGCCAGTAGTGCCTCCGGGACAGGGGGCTGGTCCCAGCATTTT. Translation gives CASSASGTGGWSQHF.

This clone has only one observation. The gene calls are TRBV28 and TRBJ2-7; 7 bases are a match to TRBD1. This CDR3 comprises 16 residues. Trimming at V came to 4 bases and at J to 3 bases, leaving 12 bases not matched to a gene. Germline V gene lookup returns CDR1 MDHEN and CDR2 SYDVKM. The CDR3 reads CASSSSTGLHIYEQYF. CDR3 nucleotides: TGTGCCAGCAGTTCCTCGACAGGGCTACATATCTACGAGCAGTACTTC.

The V and J genes are TRBV6-1 and TRBJ1-2; 7 nucleotides match TRBD1. Germline V gene data show CDR1 as MNHNS and CDR2 as SASEGT. The V segment lost 0 bases and the J segment 4 bases; nucleotides outside the gene matches: 14. This CDR3 has 18 amino acids. Written as DNA, the CDR3 is TGTGCCAGCAGTGAAGCCGACAGGGCCGTTCGTCTCGGCTATGGCTACACCTTC. It codes for CASSEADRAVRLGYGYTF.

The V and J genes are TRBV27 and TRBJ2-7; D possibly corresponds to TRBD2 (5 bases). The V end was cut by 3 bases, the J end by 6 bases, with 12 bases between. Germline CDR1 and CDR2: MNHEY and SMNVEV (reference sequence). CDR3 length: 13 amino acids. For the CDR3, the DNA is TGTGCCAGCAGTTTCGAGGGTTGGGGCGAGCAGTACTTC. Translation gives CASSFEGWGEQYF.

The rearrangement links TRBV2 to TRBJ2-2; 7 bases are a match to TRBD1. The germline V gene encodes CDR1 SNHLY and CDR2 FYNNEI. With 5 bases clipped from V and 2 bases from J, the junction kept 2 bases outside the gene matches. CDR3 length equals 14 residues. The CDR3 DNA reads as TGTGCCAGCAGTCGGGACAGAAACACCGGGGAGCTGTTTTTT. Translated, it gives CASSRDRNTGELFF.

The CDR3 DNA follows: TGTGCCAGCAGTCGACCTTTTGGCAGGGGGTTCAATGAGCAGTTCTTC. This gives the protein CASSRPFGRGFNEQFF. This rearrangement joins TRBV27 to TRBJ2-1, with TRBD1 identical over 7 bases. Trimming cost V 5 bases and J 6 bases; bases outside gene matches: 13. The CDR3 covers 16 residues. Germline V gene data show CDR1 as MNHEY and CDR2 as SMNVEV (reference sequence).

With respect to this clone: One end of the junction varies from germline; a read error may be responsible. The chain uses TRBV30 and TRBJ2-5; D remains ambiguous. Germline V gene lookup returns CDR1 GTSNPN and CDR2 SVGIG (reference sequence). The CDR3 covers 11 residues. This CDR3 is CAWSVQGTQYF. The CDR3, as DNA: TGTGCCTGGAGTGTACAAGGGACCCAGTACTTC.

The chain has TRBV9 and TRBJ2-2; 9 positions agree with TRBD2. Germline-derived CDR1 and CDR2 are SGDLS and YYNGEE. The CDR3 runs 16 residues. V shed 3 bases, J shed 2 bases, and the junction held 5 bases outside the gene matches. The DNA of the CDR3 is TGTGCCAGCAGCGCGCCTAGCGGGACAAACACCGGGGAGCTGTTTTTT. It translates to CASSAPSGTNTGELFF. The full variable domain, completed using reference TRBV9 and TRBJ2-2, is DSGVTQTPKHLITATGQRVTLRCSPRSGDLSVYWYQQSLDQGLQFLIQYYNGEERAKGNILERFSAQQFPDLHSELNLSSLELGDSALYFCASSAPSGTNTGELFFGEGSRLTVL.

The chain carries TRBV7-2 and TRBJ1-1; D remains ambiguous. Germline V gives CDR1 SGHTA, CDR2 FQGNSA. There are 15 residues in the CDR3. V dropped 1 base and J dropped 1 base, with 10 bases sitting between them. CDR3 region: CASSLDAATNTEAFF. DNA for the CDR3: TGTGCCAGCAGCTTAGACGCGGCAACGAACACTGAAGCTTTCTTT.

This chain connects TRBV19 to TRBJ2-1; D is possibly TRBD2 (6 bases). Germline-derived CDR1 and CDR2 are LNHDA and SQIVND (reference sequence). Trimming shortened V by 2 bases and J by 15 bases, and 20 bases separated the two germline ends. CDR3 length equals 14 residues. The CDR3 region has the DNA TGTGCCAGTAGTATATTGGAGGGTCTCACAGAGGTGTTCTTC. Its translation is CASSILEGLTEVFF. The full variable domain, in which reference TRBV19 and TRBJ2-1 provide the parts outside the CDR3, is DGGITQSPKYLFRKEGQNVTLSCEQNLNHDAMYWYRQDPGQGLRLIYYSQIVNDFQKGDIAEGYSVSREKKESFPLTVTSAQKNPTAFYLCASSILEGLTEVFFGPGTRLTVL.

The chain couples TRBV6-6 to TRBJ1-1, with D unresolved. There are 12 residues in the CDR3. CDR1 and CDR2 (germline): MNHNY, SVGAGI (reference sequence). The CDR3 DNA is TGTGCGGGTTGGGATGGGTACACTGAAGCTTTCTTT. Protein sequence: CAGWDGYTEAFF.

To note about this clone: The sample holds other DNA sequences that translate to the same CDR3. The rearrangement joins TRBV6-5 to TRBJ1-1; no definite D call. Trimming took 4 bases from V and 6 from J, leaving 6 bases between them. Germline assignment: CDR1 MNHEY and CDR2 SVGAGI. There are 11 residues in the CDR3. CDR3 nucleotides: TGTGCCAGCAGTTCAAGATCTGAAGCTTTCTTT. Translation: CASSSRSEAFF.

The genes are TRBV5-6 and TRBJ2-4, with a weak D call TRBD2 (7 bases). V lost 1 base, J lost 5 bases, and 16 bases lay in between. Germline CDR1 reads SGHDT; CDR2 reads YYEEEE. CDR3 size: 16 residues. The CDR3 nucleotides read TGTGCCAGCAGCTTGCTCGGAGGGAGGGGGGAAAACATTCAGTACTTC. Its translation: CASSLLGGRGENIQYF.

The chain links TRBV7-2 to TRBJ2-1, with D uncertain. This CDR3 comprises 12 residues. Trimming pared 2 bases from V and 6 bases from J, leaving 5 bases between. Germline loops: CDR1 SGHTA, CDR2 FQGNSA. The CDR3 loop reads CASSLSGNEQFF. CDR3 bases: TGTGCCAGCAGCTTATCAGGCAATGAGCAGTTCTTC. Drawing the rest from reference TRBV7-2 and TRBJ2-1, the complete variable domain is GAGVSQSPSNKVTEKGKDVELRCDPISGHTALYWYRQSLGQGLEFLIYFQGNSAPDKSGLPSDRFSAERTGGSVSTLTIQRTQQEDSAVYLCASSLSGNEQFFGPGTRLTVL.

This chain links TRBV4-3 with TRBJ2-7, with a possible D match to TRBD1 (6 bases). Germline V gives CDR1 LGHNA, CDR2 YSLEER. This CDR3 spans 14 amino acids. V gave up 5 bases and J gave up 5 bases, with 16 bases separating them. In DNA form, the CDR3 reads TGCGCCAGCAGCGACCTCACAGGGTTCAACGAGCAGTACTTC. It encodes CASSDLTGFNEQYF.

The rearrangement joins TRBV11-2 to TRBJ2-1; 7 bases match TRBD2. V shed 1 base, J shed 0 bases, and the junction held 6 bases outside the gene matches. In germline, CDR1 is SGHAT, CDR2 FQNNGV. This CDR3 is built from 17 residues. The CDR3, as DNA: TGTGCCAGCAGCTTAGGGTCGGGCGGGGGCTCCTACAATGAGCAGTTCTTC. It encodes CASSLGSGGGSYNEQFF.

CDR3 nucleotides: TGTGCCAGCAGCCTAAGGACAGGGGGAAAAGAGACCCAGTACTTC. Encoded protein: CASSLRTGGKETQYF. The J gene is TRBJ2-5, the V gene TRBV13; 10 nucleotides match TRBD1. CDR3 size: 15 residues. Germline V CDR1 and CDR2: PRHDT, FYEKMQ (reference sequence). V lost 5 bases and J lost 3; bases outside the gene matches: 6.

The rearrangement links TRBV2 to TRBJ1-2, with 11 nucleotides matching TRBD1. CDR3 size: 14 residues. Germline V CDR1 and CDR2: SNHLY, FYNNEI. V was pared by 4 bases and J by 3 bases, with 1 base of the junction left unmatched. The CDR3, as DNA: TGTGCCAGCAGTGGGGACAGGGGGGACTATGGCTACACCTTC. It translates to CASSGDRGDYGYTF.

The V gene is TRBV7-9, the J gene TRBJ2-1; 16 bases line up with TRBD2. The CDR3 sequence is 18 residues long. J was trimmed by 9 bases and V by 4 bases; bases with no gene match: 12. Germline CDR1 SEHNR, CDR2 FQNEAQ (reference sequence). The CDR3 nucleotides are TGTGCCAGCAGCTACGAGGGGACTAGCGGGAGGGCCTTTGTTGAGCAGTTCTTC. This gives the protein CASSYEGTSGRAFVEQFF.

The chain uses TRBV11-2 and TRBJ2-5; TRBD1 agrees at 10 bases. The DNA end lines up better with TRBJ2-7; the J call may be wrong. The CDR3 consists of 15 residues. The germline gives CDR1 SGHAT, CDR2 FQNNGV. The CDR3 region is CASNPEGQGFYEQYF. The CDR3 bases are TGTGCCAGCAACCCGGAGGGACAGGGGTTCTACGAGCAGTACTTC.

The chain recombines TRBV6-1 with TRBJ1-1, with 7 bases fitting TRBD1. J lost 6 bases, V lost 5 bases, and 6 bases had no gene match. The CDR3 spans 13 residues. Germline V gene data show CDR1 as MNHNS and CDR2 as SASEGT. In DNA form, the CDR3 reads TGTGCCAGCAGTATACGACAGGGATCTGAAGCTTTCTTT. Translation gives CASSIRQGSEAFF.